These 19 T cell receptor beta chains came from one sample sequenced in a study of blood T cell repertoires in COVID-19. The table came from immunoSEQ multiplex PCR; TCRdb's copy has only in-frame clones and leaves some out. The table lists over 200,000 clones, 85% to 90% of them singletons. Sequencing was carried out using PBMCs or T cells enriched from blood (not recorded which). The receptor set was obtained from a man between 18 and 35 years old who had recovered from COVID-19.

This CDR3 reads CASSPRQGGLAQYF. The DNA of the CDR3 is TGTGCCAGCAGCCCCCGACAGGGGGGGTTGGCCCAGTACTTC. V usage is TRBV6-5 and J usage is TRBJ2-5; 9 bases map to TRBD1. The CDR3 loop spans 14 amino acids. Germline CDR1 reads MNHEY; CDR2 reads SVGAGI. The J segment lost 9 bases and the V segment lost 6 bases, leaving 11 bases of the junction unmatched.

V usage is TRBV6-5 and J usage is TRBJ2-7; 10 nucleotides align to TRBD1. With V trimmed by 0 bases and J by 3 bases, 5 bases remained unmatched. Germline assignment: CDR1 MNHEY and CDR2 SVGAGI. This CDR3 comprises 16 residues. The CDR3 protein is CASSYSGQGWGYEQYF. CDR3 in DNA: TGTGCCAGCAGTTACTCGGGACAGGGGTGGGGCTACGAGCAGTACTTC.

CDR3 residues: CASSLRANTGELFF. CDR3 nucleotide sequence: TGTGCCAGCTCACTCAGGGCGAACACCGGGGAGCTGTTTTTT. The rearrangement uses TRBV18 and TRBJ2-2, with D perhaps TRBD1 (5 bases). The CDR3 is made up of 14 amino acids. Trimming cost V 4 bases and J 0 bases, with 6 bases left between them. CDR1 is KGHSH, CDR2 LQKENI, per germline.

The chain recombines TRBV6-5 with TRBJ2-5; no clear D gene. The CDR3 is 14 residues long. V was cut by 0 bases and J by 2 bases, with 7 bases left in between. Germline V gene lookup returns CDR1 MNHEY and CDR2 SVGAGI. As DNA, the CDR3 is TGTGCCAGCAGTTACTCCTATCTTCAAGAGACCCAGTACTTC. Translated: CASSYSYLQETQYF.

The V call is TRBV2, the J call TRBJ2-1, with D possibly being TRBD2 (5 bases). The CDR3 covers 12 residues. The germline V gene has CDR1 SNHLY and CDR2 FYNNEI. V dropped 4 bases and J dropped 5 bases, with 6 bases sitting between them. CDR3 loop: CASSGRDNEQFF. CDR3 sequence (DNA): TGTGCCAGCAGTGGGCGGGACAATGAGCAGTTCTTC.

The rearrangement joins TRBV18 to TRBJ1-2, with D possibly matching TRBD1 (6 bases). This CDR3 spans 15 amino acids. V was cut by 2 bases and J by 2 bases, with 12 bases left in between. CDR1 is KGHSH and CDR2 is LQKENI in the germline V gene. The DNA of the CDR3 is TGTGCCAGCTCACCAGGGGCAGGGGAGAACTATGGCTACACCTTC. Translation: CASSPGAGENYGYTF.

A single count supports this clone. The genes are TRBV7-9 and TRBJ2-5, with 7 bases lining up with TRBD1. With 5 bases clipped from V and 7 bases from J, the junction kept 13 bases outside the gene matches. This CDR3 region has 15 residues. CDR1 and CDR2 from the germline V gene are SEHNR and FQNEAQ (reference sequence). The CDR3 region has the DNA TGTGCCAGCAGCCTAGACAGGGAGCCCGGCGTGACCCAGTACTTC. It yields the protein CASSLDREPGVTQYF.

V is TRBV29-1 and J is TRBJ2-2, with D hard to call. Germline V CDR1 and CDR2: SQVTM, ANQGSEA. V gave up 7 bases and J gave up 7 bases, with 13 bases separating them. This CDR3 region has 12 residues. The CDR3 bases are TGCAGCGCTACTACCTGGAACGGGGAGCTGTTTTTT. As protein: CSATTWNGELFF.

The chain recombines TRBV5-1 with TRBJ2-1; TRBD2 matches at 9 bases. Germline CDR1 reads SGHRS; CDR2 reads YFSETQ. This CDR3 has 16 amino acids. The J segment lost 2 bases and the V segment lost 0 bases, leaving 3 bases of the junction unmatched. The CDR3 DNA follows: TGCGCCAGCAGCTTGGCCCCTAGCGGGGCCTACAATGAGCAGTTCTTC. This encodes CASSLAPSGAYNEQFF. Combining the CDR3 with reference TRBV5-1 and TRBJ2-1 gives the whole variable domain KAGVTQTPRYLIKTRGQQVTLSCSPISGHRSVSWYQQTPGQGLQFLFEYFSETQRNKGNFPGRFSGRQFSNSRSEMNVSTLELGDSALYLCASSLAPSGAYNEQFFGPGTRLTVL.

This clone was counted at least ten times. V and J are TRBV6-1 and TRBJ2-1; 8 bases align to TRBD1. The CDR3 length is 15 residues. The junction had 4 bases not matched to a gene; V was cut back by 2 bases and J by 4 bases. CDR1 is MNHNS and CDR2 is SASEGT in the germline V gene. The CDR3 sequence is CASSESQGAYNEQFF. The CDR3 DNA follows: TGTGCCAGCAGTGAAAGCCAGGGGGCTTACAATGAGCAGTTCTTC.

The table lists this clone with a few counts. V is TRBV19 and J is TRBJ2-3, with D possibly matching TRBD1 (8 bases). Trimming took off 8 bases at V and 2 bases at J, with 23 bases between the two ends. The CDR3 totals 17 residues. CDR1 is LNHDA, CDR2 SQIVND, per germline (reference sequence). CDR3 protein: CASRKRGRGLYTDTQYF. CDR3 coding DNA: TGTGCCAGTCGAAAGCGGGGCAGGGGGCTATACACAGATACGCAGTATTTT. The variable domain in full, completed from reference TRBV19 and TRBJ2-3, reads DGGITQSPKYLFRKEGQNVTLSCEQNLNHDAMYWYRQDPGQGLRLIYYSQIVNDFQKGDIAEGYSVSREKKESFPLTVTSAQKNPTAFYLCASRKRGRGLYTDTQYFGPGTRLTVL.

CDR3 in amino acids: CASSRVTGSGNTIYF. As DNA, the CDR3 is TGTGCCAGCAGCCGAGTGACAGGGTCGGGAAACACCATATATTTT. The rearrangement uses TRBV3-1 (or the pseudogene TRBV3-2) and TRBJ1-3; 7 bases agree with TRBD1. The CDR3 has 15 residues. After removal of 4 bases from V and 4 bases from J, the junction contained 7 bases not matched to a gene. Germline CDR1 is LGHDT and CDR2 is YNNKEL (reference sequence).

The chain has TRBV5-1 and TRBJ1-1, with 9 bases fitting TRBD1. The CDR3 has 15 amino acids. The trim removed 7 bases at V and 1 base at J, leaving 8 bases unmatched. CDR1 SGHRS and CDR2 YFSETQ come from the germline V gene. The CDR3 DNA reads TGCGCCAGCGCTGGTGACAGGGGGGCGAACACTGAAGCTTTCTTT. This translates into CASAGDRGANTEAFF.

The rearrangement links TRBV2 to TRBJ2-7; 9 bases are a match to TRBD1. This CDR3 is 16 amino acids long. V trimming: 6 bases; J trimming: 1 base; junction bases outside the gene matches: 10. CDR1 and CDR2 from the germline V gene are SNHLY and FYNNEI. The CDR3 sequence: CASREAGTGISYEQYF. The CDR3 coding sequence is TGTGCCAGCAGGGAGGCCGGGACAGGGATTTCCTACGAGCAGTACTTC.

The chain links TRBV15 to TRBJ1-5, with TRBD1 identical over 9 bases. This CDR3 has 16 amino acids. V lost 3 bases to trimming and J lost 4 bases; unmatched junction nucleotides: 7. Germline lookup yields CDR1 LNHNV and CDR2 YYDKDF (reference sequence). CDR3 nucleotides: TGTGCCACCAGCAGGGAACGGACAGGGGTGAATCAGCCCCAGCATTTT. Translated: CATSRERTGVNQPQHF.

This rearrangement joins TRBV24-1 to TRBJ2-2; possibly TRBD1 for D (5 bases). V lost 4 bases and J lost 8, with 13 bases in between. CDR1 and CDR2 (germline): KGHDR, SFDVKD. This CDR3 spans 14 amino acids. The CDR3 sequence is CATSESTGSGELFF. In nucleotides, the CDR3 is TGTGCCACCAGTGAATCCACAGGTTCGGGGGAGCTGTTTTTT.

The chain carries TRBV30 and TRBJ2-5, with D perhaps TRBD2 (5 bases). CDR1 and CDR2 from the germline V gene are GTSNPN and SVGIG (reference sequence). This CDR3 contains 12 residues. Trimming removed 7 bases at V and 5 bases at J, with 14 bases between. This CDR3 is CASSGNGETQYF. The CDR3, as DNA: TGTGCCTCTTCGGGGAATGGGGAGACCCAGTACTTC.

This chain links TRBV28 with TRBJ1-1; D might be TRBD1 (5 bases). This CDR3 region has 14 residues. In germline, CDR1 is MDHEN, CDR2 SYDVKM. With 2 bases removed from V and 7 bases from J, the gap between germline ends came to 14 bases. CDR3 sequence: CASSLGAGYDEAFF. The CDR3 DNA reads TGTGCCAGCAGTTTAGGGGCGGGGTACGATGAAGCTTTCTTT.

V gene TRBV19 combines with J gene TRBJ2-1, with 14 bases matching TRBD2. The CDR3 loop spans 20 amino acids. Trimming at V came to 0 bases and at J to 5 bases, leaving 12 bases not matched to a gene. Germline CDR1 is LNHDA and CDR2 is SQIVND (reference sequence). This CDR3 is CASSIEGLAGVLRGDNEQFF. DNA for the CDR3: TGTGCCAGTAGTATAGAGGGACTAGCGGGGGTTTTAAGAGGCGACAATGAGCAGTTCTTC.